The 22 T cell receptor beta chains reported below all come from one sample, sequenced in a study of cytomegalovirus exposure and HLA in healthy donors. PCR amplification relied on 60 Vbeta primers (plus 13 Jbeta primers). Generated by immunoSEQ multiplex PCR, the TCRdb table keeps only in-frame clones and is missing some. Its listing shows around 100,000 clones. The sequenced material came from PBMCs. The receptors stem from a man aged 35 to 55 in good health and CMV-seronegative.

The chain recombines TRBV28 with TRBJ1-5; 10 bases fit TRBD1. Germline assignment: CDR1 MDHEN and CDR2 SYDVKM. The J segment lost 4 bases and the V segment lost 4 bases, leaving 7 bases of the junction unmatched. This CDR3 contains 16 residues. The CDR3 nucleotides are TGTGCCAGCAGTTCGGGACAGGGGATAGAAAATCAGCCCCAGCATTTT. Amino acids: CASSSGQGIENQPQHF. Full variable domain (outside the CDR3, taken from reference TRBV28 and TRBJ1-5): DVKVTQSSRYLVKRTGEKVFLECVQDMDHENMFWYRQDPGLGLRLIYFSYDVKMKEKGDIPEGYSVSREKKERFSLILESASTNQTSMYLCASSSGQGIENQPQHFGDGTRLSIL.

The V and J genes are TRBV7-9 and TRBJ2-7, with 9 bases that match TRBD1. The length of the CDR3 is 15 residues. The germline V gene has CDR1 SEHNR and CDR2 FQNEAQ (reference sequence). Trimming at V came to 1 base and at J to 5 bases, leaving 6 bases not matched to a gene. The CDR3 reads CASSLEGQGSHEQYF. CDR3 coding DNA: TGTGCCAGCAGCTTAGAAGGACAGGGGAGTCACGAGCAGTACTTC.

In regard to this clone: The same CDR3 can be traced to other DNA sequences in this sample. The CDR3 region is CASSLSGMNTEAFF. The CDR3 region has the DNA TGCGCCAGCAGCTTGTCGGGAATGAACACTGAAGCTTTCTTT. The rearrangement uses TRBV5-1 and TRBJ1-1; D unresolved. With 1 base removed from V and 0 bases from J, the gap between germline ends came to 7 bases. Germline V gives CDR1 SGHRS, CDR2 YFSETQ. The CDR3 contains 14 residues.

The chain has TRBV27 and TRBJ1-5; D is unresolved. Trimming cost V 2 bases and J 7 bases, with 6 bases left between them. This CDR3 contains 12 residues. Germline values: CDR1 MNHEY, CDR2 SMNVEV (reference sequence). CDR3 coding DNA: TGTGCCAGCAGTTTAGTCGCGCAGCCCCAGCATTTT. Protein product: CASSLVAQPQHF.

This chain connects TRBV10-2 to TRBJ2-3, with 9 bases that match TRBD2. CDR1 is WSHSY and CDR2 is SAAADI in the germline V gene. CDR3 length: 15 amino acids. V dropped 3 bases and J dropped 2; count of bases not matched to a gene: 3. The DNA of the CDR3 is TGCGCCAGCAGTGATCCTAGCGGGGTCACAGATACGCAGTATTTT. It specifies CASSDPSGVTDTQYF.

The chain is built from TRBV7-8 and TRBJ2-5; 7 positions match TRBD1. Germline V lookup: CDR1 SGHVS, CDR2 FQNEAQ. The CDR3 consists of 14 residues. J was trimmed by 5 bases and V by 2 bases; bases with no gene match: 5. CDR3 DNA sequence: TGTGCCAGCAGCTTAAGGGGGCAGGTTGAGACCCAGTACTTC. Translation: CASSLRGQVETQYF.

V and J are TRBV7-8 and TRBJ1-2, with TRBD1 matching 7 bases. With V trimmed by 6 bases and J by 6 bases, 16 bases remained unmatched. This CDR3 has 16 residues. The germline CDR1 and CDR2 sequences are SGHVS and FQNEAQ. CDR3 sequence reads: CASSLHGARDSNGYTF. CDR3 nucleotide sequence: TGTGCCAGCAGTCTCCATGGGGCCCGGGACAGCAATGGCTACACCTTC.

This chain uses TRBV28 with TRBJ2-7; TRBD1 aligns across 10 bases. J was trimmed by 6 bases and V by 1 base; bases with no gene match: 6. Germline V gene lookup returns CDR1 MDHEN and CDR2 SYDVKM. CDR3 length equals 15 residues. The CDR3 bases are TGTGCCAGCAGTTTATCGGGACAGGGGTTTAGCGAGCAGTACTTC. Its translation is CASSLSGQGFSEQYF.

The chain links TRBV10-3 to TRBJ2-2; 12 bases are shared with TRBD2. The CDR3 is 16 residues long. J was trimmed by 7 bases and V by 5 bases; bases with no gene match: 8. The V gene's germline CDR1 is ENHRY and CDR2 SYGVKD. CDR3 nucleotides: TGTGCCATCAGTCTTTCTAGCGGGAGGGGCATCGGGGAGCTGTTTTTT. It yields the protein CAISLSSGRGIGELFF.

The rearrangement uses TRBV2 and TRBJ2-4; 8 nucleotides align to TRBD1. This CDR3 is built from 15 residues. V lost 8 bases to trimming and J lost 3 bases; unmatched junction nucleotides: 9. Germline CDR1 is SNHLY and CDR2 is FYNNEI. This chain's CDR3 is CASLSGGFGKNIQYF. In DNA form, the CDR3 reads TGTGCCAGCTTGTCAGGGGGCTTTGGCAAAAACATTCAGTACTTC.

The CDR3 spells CASSRRAGGITDTQYF. The CDR3 nucleotides read TGTGCCAGTAGTCGACGAGCGGGGGGGATCACAGATACGCAGTATTTT. The V call is TRBV19, the J call TRBJ2-3; 10 bases match TRBD2. Germline V gene data show CDR1 as LNHDA and CDR2 as SQIVND (reference sequence). Germline trimming cut 5 bases from V and 2 bases from J; bases unmatched to any gene: 7. This CDR3 contains 16 residues.

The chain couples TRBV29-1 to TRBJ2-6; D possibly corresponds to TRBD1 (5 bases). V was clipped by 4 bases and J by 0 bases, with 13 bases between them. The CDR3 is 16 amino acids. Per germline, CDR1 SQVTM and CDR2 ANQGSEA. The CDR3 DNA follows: TGCAGCGTTGTTTTAGGGGATAGCTCTGGGGCCAACGTCCTGACTTTC. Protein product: CSVVLGDSSGANVLTF. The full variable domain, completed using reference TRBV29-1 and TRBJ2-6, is SAVISQKPSRDICQRGTSLTIQCQVDSQVTMMFWYRQQPGQSLTLIATANQGSEATYESGFVIDKFPISRPNLTFSTLTVSNMSPEDSSIYLCSVVLGDSSGANVLTFGAGSRLTVL.

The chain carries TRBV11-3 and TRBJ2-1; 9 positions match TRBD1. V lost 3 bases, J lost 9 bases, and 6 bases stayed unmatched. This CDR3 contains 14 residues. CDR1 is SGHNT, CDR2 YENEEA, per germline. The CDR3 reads CASSFAGTGSEQFF. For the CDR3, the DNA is TGTGCCAGCAGCTTTGCAGGGACAGGGAGTGAGCAGTTCTTC.

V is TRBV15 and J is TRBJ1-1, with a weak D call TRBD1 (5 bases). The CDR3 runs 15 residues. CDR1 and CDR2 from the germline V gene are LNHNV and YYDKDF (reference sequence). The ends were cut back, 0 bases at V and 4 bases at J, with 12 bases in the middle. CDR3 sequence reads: CATSRERGGGTEAFF. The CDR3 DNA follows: TGTGCCACCAGCAGAGAACGGGGGGGAGGCACTGAAGCTTTCTTT.

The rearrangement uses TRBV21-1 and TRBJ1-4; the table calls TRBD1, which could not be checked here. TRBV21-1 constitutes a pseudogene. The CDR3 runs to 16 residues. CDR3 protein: CASSKIIDSFNEKLFF. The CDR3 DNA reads TGTGCCAGCAGCAAGATAATTGACAGCTTTAATGAAAAACTGTTTTTT.

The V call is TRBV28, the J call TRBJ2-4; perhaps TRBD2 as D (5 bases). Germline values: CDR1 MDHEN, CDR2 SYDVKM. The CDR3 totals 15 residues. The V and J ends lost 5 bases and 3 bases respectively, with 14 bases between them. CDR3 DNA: TGTGCCAGCAGTCCCCCCTCTGGAGGCAAAAACATTCAGTACTTC. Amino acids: CASSPPSGGKNIQYF.

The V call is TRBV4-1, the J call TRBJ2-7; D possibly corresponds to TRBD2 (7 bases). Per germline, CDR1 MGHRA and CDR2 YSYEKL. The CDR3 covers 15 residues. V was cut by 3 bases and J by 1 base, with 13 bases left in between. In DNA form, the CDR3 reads TGCGCCAGCAGCCAGGTCGGGGGGCGTTCCTACGAGCAGTACTTC. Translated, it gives CASSQVGGRSYEQYF.

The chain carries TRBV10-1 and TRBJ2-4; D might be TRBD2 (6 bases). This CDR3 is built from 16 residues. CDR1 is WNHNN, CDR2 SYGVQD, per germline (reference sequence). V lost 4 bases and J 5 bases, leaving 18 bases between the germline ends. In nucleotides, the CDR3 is TGCGCCAGCAGTGTAGGGGACCCCGGAGGGGAAAACATTCAGTACTTC. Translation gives CASSVGDPGGENIQYF.

The chain's CDR3 is CASSQAGTVGNTIYF. For the CDR3, the DNA is TGTGCCAGCAGCCAAGCGGGGACAGTAGGAAACACCATATATTTT. The V gene is TRBV4-2, the J gene TRBJ1-3; 7 bases align to TRBD1. Germline V CDR1 and CDR2: LGHNA, YNFKEQ. Trimming cost V 1 base and J 4 bases; bases outside gene matches: 4. The CDR3 length is 15 residues.

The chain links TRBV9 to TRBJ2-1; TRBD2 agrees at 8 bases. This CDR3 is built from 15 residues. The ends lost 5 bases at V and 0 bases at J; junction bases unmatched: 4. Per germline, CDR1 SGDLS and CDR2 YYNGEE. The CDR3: CASSSGGGSYNEQFF. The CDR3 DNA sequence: TGTGCCAGCAGTTCCGGGGGGGGCTCCTACAATGAGCAGTTCTTC.

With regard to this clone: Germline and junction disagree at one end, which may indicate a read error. The CDR3 spells CASSLAGGSGSYNEQFF. The CDR3 DNA is TGTGCCAGCAGCCTAGCCGGCGGGAGTGGCTCCTACAATGAGCAGTTCTTC. This chain links TRBV7-8 with TRBJ2-1, with 7 bases that match TRBD2. Per the germline V gene, CDR1 is SGHVS and CDR2 is FQNEAQ. This CDR3 has 17 amino acids.

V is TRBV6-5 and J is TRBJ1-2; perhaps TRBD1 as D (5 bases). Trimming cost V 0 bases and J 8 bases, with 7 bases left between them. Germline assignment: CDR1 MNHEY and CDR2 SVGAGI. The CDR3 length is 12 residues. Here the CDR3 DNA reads TGTGCCAGCAGTTACTCGGGGGGAGGCTACACCTTC. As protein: CASSYSGGGYTF.